These 29 T cell receptor beta chains originate from one sample sequenced in a study of T cell repertoires in cytomegalovirus infection. TCRdb re-called the reads with MiXCR, one entry per CDR3 protein. Of some 100,000 distinct CDR3 sequences listed, more than 20% are singletons. Sample: CD8+ T cells from PBMCs. The source of these receptors is a human donor in good health (CMV status not recorded). Some clones in this sample may be carry-over from other donors' samples.

The genes are TRBV12-3 or TRBV12-4 and TRBJ1-1; D remains ambiguous. The CDR3 is 12 residues long. Trimming pared 6 bases from V and 2 bases from J, leaving 7 bases between. CDR3 loop: CASRSLNTEAFF. The CDR3 bases are TGTGCCAGCAGGTCTTTAAACACTGAAGCTTTCTTT.

This chain links TRBV11-2 with TRBJ1-2; D may be TRBD1 (6 bases). Germline V lookup: CDR1 SGHAT, CDR2 FQNNGV. The CDR3 is 15 residues long. Trimming shortened V by 3 bases and J by 3 bases, and 14 bases separated the two germline ends. DNA of the CDR3: TGTGCCAGCAGCTTCCCCGGCAGGGGAGACTATGGCTACACCTTC. As protein: CASSFPGRGDYGYTF.

This chain joins TRBV28 and TRBJ1-5, with unresolved D. V gave up 5 bases and J gave up 6 bases, with 17 bases separating them. Germline loops: CDR1 MDHEN, CDR2 SYDVKM. The CDR3 contains 15 residues. The CDR3 loop reads CASSERELRIQPQHF. Written as DNA, the CDR3 is TGTGCCAGCAGTGAGCGGGAGCTCAGAATTCAGCCCCAGCATTTT.

The V call is TRBV28, the J call TRBJ2-3; the D gene is possibly TRBD1 (5 bases). Germline CDR1 MDHEN, CDR2 SYDVKM. The CDR3 is 15 amino acids. The V end was cut by 2 bases, the J end by 0 bases, with 9 bases between. CDR3 residues: CASSLRGFSTDTQYF. CDR3 DNA sequence: TGTGCCAGCAGTTTAAGGGGATTTAGCACAGATACGCAGTATTTT.

This clonotype was seen ten or more times. The rearrangement links TRBV11-2 to TRBJ2-5, with no clear D. The V gene lost 2 bases and the J gene lost 1 base, with 8 bases spanning the gap. This CDR3 comprises 14 residues. Per germline, CDR1 SGHAT and CDR2 FQNNGV. Here the CDR3 reads CASSLIAAQETQYF. The CDR3 coding sequence is TGTGCCAGCAGCTTAATTGCGGCCCAAGAGACCCAGTACTTC.

This clonotype was counted ten times or more. V gene TRBV7-2 combines with J gene TRBJ2-1, with 9 positions matching TRBD2. CDR3 size: 16 residues. After removal of 4 bases from V and 3 bases from J, the junction contained 7 bases not matched to a gene. Looked up from germline, CDR1 is SGHTA and CDR2 is FQGNSA. The CDR3 sequence: CASSSTPSGVYNEQFF. Written as DNA, the CDR3 is TGTGCCAGCAGCTCCACCCCTAGCGGGGTCTACAATGAGCAGTTCTTC.

J is TRBJ2-5 and V is TRBV15; tentative D call: TRBD1 (6 bases). Germline V gene sequence: CDR1 LNHNV, CDR2 YYDKDF (reference sequence). V was pared by 0 bases and J by 1 base, with 9 bases between. The length of the CDR3 is 15 residues. Here the CDR3 reads CATSRDRQVQETQYF. CDR3 coding DNA: TGTGCCACCAGCAGAGATCGACAGGTCCAAGAGACCCAGTACTTC.

This clonotype appeared a few times. The chain recombines TRBV12-3 or TRBV12-4 with TRBJ2-5, with D maybe TRBD2 (7 bases). CDR3 length equals 17 residues. With 5 bases removed from V and 2 bases from J, the gap between germline ends came to 21 bases. CDR3 coding DNA: TGTGCCAGCAGTCCCCCTTTAGGCGGGGGCTTTCAAGAGACCCAGTACTTC. This sequence encodes CASSPPLGGGFQETQYF.

This clonotype has a handful of counts. V is TRBV24-1 and J is TRBJ2-5; 11 nucleotides align to TRBD1. The ends lost 4 bases at V and 5 bases at J; junction bases unmatched: 8. The CDR3 runs 16 residues. Germline assignment: CDR1 KGHDR and CDR2 SFDVKD. The CDR3 DNA follows: TGTGCCACCAGTGAAGCGGGACAGGGGGTTGCGGAGACCCAGTACTTC. Its protein product is CATSEAGQGVAETQYF.

This clonotype occurred a few times. The gene calls are TRBV2 and TRBJ2-1, with TRBD2 matching over 14 bases. CDR1 and CDR2 (germline): SNHLY, FYNNEI. V lost 1 base and J lost 8; bases outside the gene matches: 4. The CDR3 is 16 amino acids. CDR3 coding DNA: TGTGCCAGCAGTGAAGGACTAGCGGGAGGGGGGTATGAGCAGTTCTTC. Amino acids: CASSEGLAGGGYEQFF.

This clonotype has just a few counts. This sequence joins TRBV7-9 and TRBJ2-7; D remains unclear. Germline lookup yields CDR1 SEHNR and CDR2 FQNEAQ (reference sequence). This CDR3 spans 12 amino acids. V was pared by 5 bases and J by 3 bases, with 8 bases between. The CDR3 spells CASSTLGYEQYF. CDR3 sequence (DNA): TGTGCCAGCAGCACCCTAGGCTACGAGCAGTACTTC.

This clonotype was counted a few times. V is TRBV4-3 and J is TRBJ2-1, with TRBD1 matching 7 bases. V shed 0 bases and J 15 bases; nucleotides not matched to a gene: 11. Germline CDR1 reads LGHNA; CDR2 reads YSLEER. This CDR3 is built from 14 residues. The CDR3 here is CASSQDVEGAWVFF. As DNA, the CDR3 is TGCGCCAGCAGCCAAGATGTCGAGGGGGCCTGGGTGTTCTTC.

As regards this clonotype: Here the CDR3 omits its conserved ending phenylalanine or tryptophan, so a read error is the likely source. CDR3 DNA sequence: TGTGCCAGCAGCTTGGACCGAAACAATGAGCAGTTCTTA. Translating gives CASSLDRNNEQFL. The chain carries TRBV7-6 and TRBJ2-1; D not certain. Germline CDR1 reads SGHVS; CDR2 reads FNYEAQ. The CDR3 is 13 amino acids. Trimming took 3 bases from V and 5 from J, leaving 8 bases between them.

V usage is TRBV7-6 and J usage is TRBJ1-5; D remains ambiguous. This CDR3 is built from 12 residues. With 9 bases removed from V and 2 bases from J, the gap between germline ends came to 8 bases. Germline values: CDR1 SGHVS, CDR2 FNYEAQ. The CDR3 coding sequence is TGTGCCAGAGTCTGTGGCAATCAGCCCCAGCATTTT. Translation: CARVCGNQPQHF.

This chain connects TRBV19 to TRBJ2-1; TRBD2 agrees at 14 bases. The CDR3 contains 18 residues. Germline trimming cut 2 bases from V and 4 bases from J; bases unmatched to any gene: 7. The germline V gene encodes CDR1 LNHDA and CDR2 SQIVND (reference sequence). The CDR3 reads CASSISGTSGSKYNEQFF. DNA of the CDR3: TGTGCCAGTAGTATAAGCGGGACTAGCGGGAGTAAATACAATGAGCAGTTCTTC.

The chain couples TRBV7-8 to TRBJ2-1; 12 bases are shared with TRBD2. CDR3 length: 15 residues. The V segment lost 2 bases and the J segment 9 bases; nucleotides outside the gene matches: 5. Germline V gives CDR1 SGHVS, CDR2 FQNEAQ. The CDR3 loop is CASSLNLAGGLEQFF. In DNA, the CDR3 is TGTGCCAGCAGCTTAAACCTAGCGGGGGGGCTTGAGCAGTTCTTC. The whole variable domain, remainder taken from reference TRBV7-8 and TRBJ2-1, is GAGVSQSPRYKVAKRGQDVALRCDPISGHVSLFWYQQALGQGPEFLTYFQNEAQLDKSGLPSDRFFAERPEGSVSTLKIQRTQQEDSAVYLCASSLNLAGGLEQFFGPGTRLTVL.

The table lists this clonotype with a few counts. This chain connects TRBV27 to TRBJ2-5; no clear D. V gave up 5 bases and J gave up 2 bases, with 12 bases separating them. The CDR3 extends over 14 amino acids. CDR1 is MNHEY and CDR2 is SMNVEV in the germline V gene (reference sequence). CDR3 amino acids: CASSPSLEQETQYF. Written as DNA, the CDR3 is TGTGCCAGCAGTCCATCCCTGGAGCAAGAGACCCAGTACTTC.

Concerning this clonotype itself: A much larger clone is a single base away; this may be a read error. The chain uses TRBV4-3 and TRBJ2-7; 8 bases match TRBD1. The trim removed 1 base at V and 5 bases at J, leaving 10 bases unmatched. Germline loops: CDR1 LGHNA, CDR2 YSLEER. The CDR3 has 16 residues. The CDR3 sequence is CASSQGPDRATDEQYF. DNA of the CDR3: TGCGCCAGCAGCCAAGGACCGGACAGGGCGACCGACGAGCAGTACTTC.

This chain links TRBV28 with TRBJ1-5, with D unresolved. The V gene's germline CDR1 is MDHEN and CDR2 SYDVKM. The V end lost 2 bases, the J end lost 0 bases, and 8 bases lay between the germline ends. The CDR3 runs to 15 residues. The CDR3 region is CASSLNSNSNQPQHF. The CDR3 DNA follows: TGTGCCAGCAGTTTAAACAGTAATAGCAATCAGCCCCAGCATTTT.

The rearrangement uses TRBV7-9 and TRBJ2-2; possibly TRBD1 for D (5 bases). V lost 5 bases and J lost 6, with 19 bases in between. CDR1 SEHNR and CDR2 FQNEAQ come from the germline V gene (reference sequence). This CDR3 has 16 residues. The CDR3 bases are TGTGCCAGCAGCGAATCCCAGTCGAAACAGGCCGGGGAGCTGTTTTTT. This sequence encodes CASSESQSKQAGELFF.

This clonotype was seen a few times. The CDR3 sequence: CAISESSGTPQETQYF. In DNA form, the CDR3 reads TGTGCCATCAGTGAGTCGAGCGGGACCCCCCAAGAGACCCAGTACTTC. The chain recombines TRBV10-3 with TRBJ2-5; 7 bases line up with TRBD2. CDR1 and CDR2 (germline): ENHRY, SYGVKD. Losses at the gene ends were 0 bases for V and 1 base for J; bases not matched to a gene: 5. CDR3 length equals 16 residues.

The chain employs TRBV20-1 and TRBJ2-4; 8 bases fit TRBD2. In germline, CDR1 is DFQATT, CDR2 SNEGSKA (reference sequence). V dropped 0 bases and J dropped 3; count of bases not matched to a gene: 4. The CDR3 contains 15 residues. CDR3 amino acids: CSARDLAGDKNIQYF. In nucleotides, the CDR3 is TGCAGTGCTAGAGATCTAGCGGGCGACAAAAACATTCAGTACTTC.

This clonotype was seen repeatedly, ten times or more. This chain uses TRBV7-9 with TRBJ2-7, with 7 positions matching TRBD1. After removal of 1 base from V and 2 bases from J, the junction contained 5 bases not matched to a gene. This CDR3 is 15 amino acids long. Germline CDR1 is SEHNR and CDR2 is FQNEAQ (reference sequence). The CDR3 DNA sequence: TGTGCCAGCAGCTTAGGGACAGGCAAAACCTACGAGCAGTACTTC. Encoded protein: CASSLGTGKTYEQYF.

The chain joins TRBV7-9 to TRBJ1-3, with 11 bases fitting TRBD1. The CDR3 totals 19 residues. Looked up from germline, CDR1 is SEHNR and CDR2 is FQNEAQ (reference sequence). The V gene end was trimmed by 5 bases and the J gene end by 1 base; junction bases not matched to a gene: 13. The chain's CDR3 is CASSPRDRGYPVSGNTIYF. The CDR3 DNA reads TGTGCCAGCAGCCCCCGGGACAGGGGGTACCCGGTTTCTGGAAACACCATATATTTT.

The chain recombines TRBV27 with TRBJ2-2; no reliable D call. This CDR3 region has 11 residues. Per germline, CDR1 MNHEY and CDR2 SMNVEV (reference sequence). Trimming left V 8 bases short and J 6 bases short, with 7 bases between. The DNA for the CDR3 is TGTGCCAGCCAAGGGCCCGGGGAGCTGTTTTTT. Protein sequence: CASQGPGELFF.

The genes are TRBV7-9 and TRBJ2-7; 10 bases map to TRBD1. Losses at the gene ends were 5 bases for V and 1 base for J; bases not matched to a gene: 11. The CDR3 runs to 17 residues. From germline, CDR1 is SEHNR and CDR2 FQNEAQ (reference sequence). For the CDR3, the DNA is TGTGCCAGCAGCCTACGCGCCGACAGGGGGCCATCCTACGAGCAGTACTTC. Its translation: CASSLRADRGPSYEQYF.

In this sample, this clonotype turned up a few times. This chain links TRBV5-5 with TRBJ2-2; 7 bases are a match to TRBD1. This CDR3 has 15 amino acids. Germline V gene sequence: CDR1 SGHKS, CDR2 YYEKEE (reference sequence). J was trimmed by 0 bases and V by 2 bases; bases with no gene match: 1. The CDR3 nucleotides are TGTGCCAGCAGCTTTGGGACAGCGAACACCGGGGAGCTGTTTTTT. It is translated as CASSFGTANTGELFF.

This clonotype appeared many times. The J gene is TRBJ2-7, the V gene TRBV7-8, with D maybe TRBD1 (5 bases). CDR3 size: 14 residues. V shed 1 base and J shed 2 bases, with 9 bases lying between them. In germline, CDR1 is SGHVS, CDR2 FQNEAQ. The DNA for the CDR3 is TGTGCCAGCAGCTTAGGGACATTAACCTACGAGCAGTACTTC. This codes for CASSLGTLTYEQYF.

The DNA of the CDR3 is TGTGCCAGCAGCAGAACTAGCGGGAGATCTAGCACAGATACGCAGTATTTT. As protein: CASSRTSGRSSTDTQYF. V usage is TRBV7-2 and J usage is TRBJ2-3; TRBD2 agrees at 11 bases. This CDR3 has 17 residues. With 5 bases clipped from V and 0 bases from J, the junction kept 7 bases outside the gene matches. Germline V gene lookup returns CDR1 SGHTA and CDR2 FQGNSA.